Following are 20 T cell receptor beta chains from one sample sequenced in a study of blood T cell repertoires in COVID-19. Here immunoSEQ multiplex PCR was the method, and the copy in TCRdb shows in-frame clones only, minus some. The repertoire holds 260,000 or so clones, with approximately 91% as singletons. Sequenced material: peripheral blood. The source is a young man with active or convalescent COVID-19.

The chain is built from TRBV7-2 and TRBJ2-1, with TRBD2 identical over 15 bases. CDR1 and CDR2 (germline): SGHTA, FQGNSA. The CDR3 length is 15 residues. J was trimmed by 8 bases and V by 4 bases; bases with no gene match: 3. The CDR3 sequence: CASSWGLAGGYEQFF. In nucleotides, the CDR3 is TGTGCCAGCAGCTGGGGACTAGCGGGGGGCTATGAGCAGTTCTTC.

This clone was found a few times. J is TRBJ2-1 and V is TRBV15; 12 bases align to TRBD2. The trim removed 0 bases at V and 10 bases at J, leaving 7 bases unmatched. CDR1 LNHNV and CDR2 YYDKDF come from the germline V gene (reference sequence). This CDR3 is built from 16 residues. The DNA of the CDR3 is TGTGCCACCAGCAGAGATTTGCTAGCGGGGGGGCCCGAGCAGTTCTTC. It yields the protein CATSRDLLAGGPEQFF.

The CDR3 reads CASSTNNGQGSGNTIYF. The CDR3 bases are TGTGCCAGCAGCACTAACAACGGACAGGGCTCTGGAAACACCATATATTTT. The gene calls are TRBV7-9 and TRBJ1-3; 8 positions agree with TRBD1. The CDR3 runs 17 residues. V lost 5 bases and J lost 0; bases outside the gene matches: 9. Germline V lookup: CDR1 SEHNR, CDR2 FQNEAQ (reference sequence).

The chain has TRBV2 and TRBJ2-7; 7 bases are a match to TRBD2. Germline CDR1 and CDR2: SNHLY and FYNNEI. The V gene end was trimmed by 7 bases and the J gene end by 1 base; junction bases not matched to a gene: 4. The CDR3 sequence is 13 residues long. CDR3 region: CASKMGGSYEQYF. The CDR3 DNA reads TGTGCCAGCAAAATGGGAGGGTCCTACGAGCAGTACTTC.

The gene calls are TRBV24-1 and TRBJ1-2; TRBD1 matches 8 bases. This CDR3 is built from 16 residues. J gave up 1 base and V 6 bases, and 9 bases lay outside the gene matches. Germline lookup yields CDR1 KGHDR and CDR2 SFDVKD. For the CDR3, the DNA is TGTGCCACCAGTTCCGGGACAGGAGAGAATAACTATGGCTACACCTTC. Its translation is CATSSGTGENNYGYTF.

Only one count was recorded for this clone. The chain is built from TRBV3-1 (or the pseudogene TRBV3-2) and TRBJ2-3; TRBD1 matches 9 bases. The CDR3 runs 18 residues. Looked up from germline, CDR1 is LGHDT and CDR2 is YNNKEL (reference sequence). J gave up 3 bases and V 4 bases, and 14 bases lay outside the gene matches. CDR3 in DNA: TGTGCCAGCAGCCCTTTCCCGGGACAGGGTAGGGGAACAGATACGCAGTATTTT. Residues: CASSPFPGQGRGTDTQYF.

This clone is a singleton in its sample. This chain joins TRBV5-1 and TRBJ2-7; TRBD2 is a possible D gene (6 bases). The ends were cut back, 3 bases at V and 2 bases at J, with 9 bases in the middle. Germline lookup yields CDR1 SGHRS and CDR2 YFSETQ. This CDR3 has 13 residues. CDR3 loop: CASSSGTPYEQYF. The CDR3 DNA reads TGCGCCAGCAGCTCCGGGACTCCCTACGAGCAGTACTTC.

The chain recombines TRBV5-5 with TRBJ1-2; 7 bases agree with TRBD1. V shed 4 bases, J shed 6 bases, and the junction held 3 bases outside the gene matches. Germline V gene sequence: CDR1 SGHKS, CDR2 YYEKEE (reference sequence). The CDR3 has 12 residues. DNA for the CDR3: TGTGCCAGCAGCCCCGACAGGGATGGCTACACCTTC. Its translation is CASSPDRDGYTF. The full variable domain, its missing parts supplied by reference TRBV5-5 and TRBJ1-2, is DAGVTQSPTHLIKTRGQQVTLRCSPISGHKSVSWYQQVLGQGPQFIFQYYEKEERGRGNFPDRFSARQFPNYSSELNVNALLLGDSALYLCASSPDRDGYTFGSGTRLTVV.

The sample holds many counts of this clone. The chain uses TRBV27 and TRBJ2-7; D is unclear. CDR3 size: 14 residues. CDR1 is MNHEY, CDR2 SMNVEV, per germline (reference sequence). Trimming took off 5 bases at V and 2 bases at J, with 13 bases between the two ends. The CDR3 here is CASSLLDRAYEQYF. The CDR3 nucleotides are TGTGCCAGCAGTCTATTAGACCGGGCCTACGAGCAGTACTTC.

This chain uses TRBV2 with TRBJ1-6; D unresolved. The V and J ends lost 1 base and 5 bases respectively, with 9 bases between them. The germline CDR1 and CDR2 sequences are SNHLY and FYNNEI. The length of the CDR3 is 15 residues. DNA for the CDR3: TGTGCCAGCAGTGAAGGGGCTTTACATAATTCACCCCTCCACTTT. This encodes CASSEGALHNSPLHF.

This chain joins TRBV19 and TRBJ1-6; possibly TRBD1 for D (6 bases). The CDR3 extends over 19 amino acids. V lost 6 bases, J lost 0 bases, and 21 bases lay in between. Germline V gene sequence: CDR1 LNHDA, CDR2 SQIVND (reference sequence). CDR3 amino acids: CASRWAGVNKSSYNSPLHF. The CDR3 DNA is TGTGCCAGTAGATGGGCAGGGGTGAATAAGAGCTCCTATAATTCACCCCTCCACTTT. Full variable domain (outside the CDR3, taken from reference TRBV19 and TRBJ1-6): DGGITQSPKYLFRKEGQNVTLSCEQNLNHDAMYWYRQDPGQGLRLIYYSQIVNDFQKGDIAEGYSVSREKKESFPLTVTSAQKNPTAFYLCASRWAGVNKSSYNSPLHFGNGTRLTVT.

The CDR3 DNA reads TGTGCCAGCAGCATTTTTGACGGCGGGGTTTACGAGCAGTACTTC. Translated, it gives CASSIFDGGVYEQYF. This rearrangement joins TRBV9 to TRBJ2-7, with a weak D call TRBD2 (6 bases). Trimming removed 4 bases from V and 4 bases from J, with 18 bases in between. The length of the CDR3 is 15 residues. Germline V gene lookup returns CDR1 SGDLS and CDR2 YYNGEE.

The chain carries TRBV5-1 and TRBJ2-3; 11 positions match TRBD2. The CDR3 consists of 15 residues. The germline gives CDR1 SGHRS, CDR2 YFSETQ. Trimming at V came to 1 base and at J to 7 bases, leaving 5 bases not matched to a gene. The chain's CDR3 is CASSLTLAGDYTQYF. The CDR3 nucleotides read TGCGCCAGCAGCTTGACACTAGCGGGGGATTATACGCAGTATTTT.

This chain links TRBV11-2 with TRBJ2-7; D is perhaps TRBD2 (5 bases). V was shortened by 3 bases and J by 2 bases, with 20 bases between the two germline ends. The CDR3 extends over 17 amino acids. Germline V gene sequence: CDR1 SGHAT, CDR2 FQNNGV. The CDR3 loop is CASSFGLSGRNTYEQYF. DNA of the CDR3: TGTGCCAGCAGCTTCGGCCTCAGCGGCCGAAATACCTACGAGCAGTACTTC.

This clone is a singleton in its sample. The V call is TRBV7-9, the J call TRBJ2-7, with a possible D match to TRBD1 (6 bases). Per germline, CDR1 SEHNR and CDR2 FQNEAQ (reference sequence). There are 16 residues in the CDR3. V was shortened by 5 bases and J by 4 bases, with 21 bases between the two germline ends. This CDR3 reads CASSPIRQDLGYEQYF. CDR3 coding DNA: TGTGCCAGCAGCCCTATTAGACAGGACCTGGGTTACGAGCAGTACTTC.

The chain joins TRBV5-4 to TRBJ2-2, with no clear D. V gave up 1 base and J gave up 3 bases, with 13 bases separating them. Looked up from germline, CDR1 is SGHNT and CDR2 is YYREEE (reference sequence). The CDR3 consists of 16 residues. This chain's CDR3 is CASSLIPGPYTGELFF. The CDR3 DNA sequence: TGTGCCAGCAGCTTGATTCCGGGTCCCTACACCGGGGAGCTGTTTTTT.

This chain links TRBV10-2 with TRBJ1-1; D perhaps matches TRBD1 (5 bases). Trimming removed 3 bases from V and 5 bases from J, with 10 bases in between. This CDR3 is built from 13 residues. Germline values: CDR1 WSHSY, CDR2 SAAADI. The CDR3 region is CASSDGAGTEAFF. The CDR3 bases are TGCGCCAGCAGTGATGGGGCTGGGACTGAAGCTTTCTTT.

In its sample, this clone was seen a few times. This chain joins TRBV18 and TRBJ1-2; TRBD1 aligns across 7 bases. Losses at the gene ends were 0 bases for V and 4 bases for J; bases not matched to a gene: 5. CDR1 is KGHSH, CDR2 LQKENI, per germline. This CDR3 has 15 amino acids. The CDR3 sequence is CASSPPVGTVYGYTF. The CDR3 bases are TGTGCCAGCTCACCACCGGTAGGGACAGTCTATGGCTACACCTTC.

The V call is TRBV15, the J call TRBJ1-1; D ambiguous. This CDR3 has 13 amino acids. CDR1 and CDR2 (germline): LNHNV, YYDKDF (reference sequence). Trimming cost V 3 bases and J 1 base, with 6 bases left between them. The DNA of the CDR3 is TGTGCCACCAGCAGCCCGGGGAACACTGAAGCTTTCTTT. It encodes CATSSPGNTEAFF.

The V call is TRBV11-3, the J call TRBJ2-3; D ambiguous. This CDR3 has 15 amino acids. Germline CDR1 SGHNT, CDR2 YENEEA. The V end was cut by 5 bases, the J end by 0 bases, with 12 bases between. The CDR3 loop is CASSQSETSTDTQYF. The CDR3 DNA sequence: TGTGCCAGCAGCCAGTCGGAGACTAGCACAGATACGCAGTATTTT.